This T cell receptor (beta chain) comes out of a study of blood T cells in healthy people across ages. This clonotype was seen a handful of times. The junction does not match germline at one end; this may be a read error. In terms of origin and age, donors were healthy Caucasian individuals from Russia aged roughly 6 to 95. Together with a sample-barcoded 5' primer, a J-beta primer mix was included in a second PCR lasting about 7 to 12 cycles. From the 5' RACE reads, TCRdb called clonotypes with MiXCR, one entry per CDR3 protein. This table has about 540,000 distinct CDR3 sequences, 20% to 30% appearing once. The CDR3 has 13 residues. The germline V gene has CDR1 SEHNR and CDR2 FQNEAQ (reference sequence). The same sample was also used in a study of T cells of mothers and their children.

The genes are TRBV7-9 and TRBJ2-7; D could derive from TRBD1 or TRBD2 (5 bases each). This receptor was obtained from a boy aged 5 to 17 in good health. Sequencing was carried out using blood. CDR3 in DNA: TGTGCCAGCAACCTGGGACCCAGCTACGAGCAGTATTTC. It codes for CASNLGPSYEQYF.